The rows below give T cell receptor beta chains drawn from one sample of a study of OX40 agonist ivuxolimab in advanced cancers. Generated by immunoSEQ multiplex PCR, the TCRdb table keeps only in-frame clones and is missing some. This table holds tens of thousands of clones, 75% to 90% found once. The starting material was CD4+ or CD8+ T cells sorted from blood, obtained in a trial of the OX40 agonist ivuxolimab. Every receptor here comes from an adult with an advanced solid tumor such as melanoma, head and neck, liver or kidney cancer. The CDR3 runs from the conserved cysteine through the conserved F or W. The D gene is left open where the match is weak. Rows give clone size only sometimes, using once, few, many, or a class for an expanded clone.

NA,TRBV29-1,TRBJ2-3,NA,CSVVRGDTDTQYF,TGCAGCGTTGTTCGGGGAGACACAGATACGCAGTATTTT
NA,TRBV9,TRBJ1-1,NA,CASSPSWGNTEAFF,TGTGCCAGCAGCCCCAGCTGGGGGAACACTGAAGCTTTCTTT
TRBD1,TRBV5-1,TRBJ2-3,NA,CASSPDRVSHLDTQYF,TGCGCCAGCAGCCCCGACAGGGTATCCCACCTAGATACGCAGTATTTT
NA,TRBV19,TRBJ2-1,NA,CASNYGGRSSYNEQFF,TGTGCCAGTAATTATGGTGGACGGAGCTCCTACAATGAGCAGTTCTTC
TRBD1,TRBV7-9,TRBJ1-4,NA,CASSLDRGLEKLFF,TGTGCCAGCAGCTTGGACAGGGGGCTTGAAAAACTGTTTTTT
TRBD1,TRBV13,TRBJ1-2,NA,CASSLGQGNYGYTF,TGTGCCAGCAGCTTGGGACAGGGGAACTATGGCTACACCTTC
TRBD1,TRBV7-9,TRBJ2-1,NA,CASSSGTGLYNEQFF,TGTGCCAGCAGTTCAGGGACAGGGTTGTACAATGAGCAGTTCTTC
NA,TRBV28,TRBJ1-5,NA,CASSLSGNQPQHF,TGTGCCAGCAGTTTATCGGGCAATCAGCCCCAGCATTTT
NA,TRBV4-1,TRBJ1-4,NA,CASSQERQTNEKLFF,TGCGCCAGCAGCCAAGAGCGACAGACTAATGAAAAACTGTTTTTT
TRBD1,TRBV27,TRBJ2-7,NA,CASVKWTGDTYEQYF,TGTGCCAGCGTTAAATGGACAGGGGACACCTACGAGCAGTACTTC
NA,TRBV19,TRBJ1-1,medium-sized,CASSLVGTEAFF,TGTGCCAGTAGTCTCGTCGGCACTGAAGCTTTCTTT
NA,TRBV15,TRBJ2-7,NA,CATSRDAGYEQYF,TGTGCCACCAGCAGAGATGCCGGATACGAGCAGTACTTC
NA,TRBV7-9,TRBJ1-1,NA,CASSLVPGLRNTEAFF,TGTGCCAGCAGCTTAGTTCCGGGACTGAGGAACACTGAAGCTTTCTTT
NA,TRBV7-9,TRBJ2-7,NA,CASSPRVYEQYF,TGTGCCAGCAGCCCCCGGGTCTACGAGCAGTACTTC
TRBD2,TRBV27,TRBJ2-3,once,CASSTGLAGPTDTQYF,TGTGCCAGCAGTACGGGACTAGCGGGGCCCACAGATACGCAGTATTTT
TRBD1,TRBV7-8,TRBJ2-7,NA,CASSSAGTGSYEQYF,TGTGCCAGCAGCTCCGCCGGGACAGGATCCTACGAGCAGTACTTC
TRBD1,TRBV9,TRBJ2-7,NA,CASSEAGTGDDEQYF,TGTGCCAGCAGCGAAGCCGGGACAGGGGATGACGAGCAGTACTTC
NA,TRBV6-1,TRBJ1-5,few,CASSAGWGNQPQHF,TGTGCCAGCAGTGCAGGCTGGGGCAATCAGCCCCAGCATTTT
NA,TRBV7-9,TRBJ2-7,NA,CASSPRGGGASSYEQYF,TGTGCCAGCAGCCCCCGAGGCGGTGGCGCTAGCTCCTACGAGCAGTACTTC
TRBD2,TRBV14,TRBJ2-7,NA,CASSFLAGGLGEQYF,TGTGCCAGCAGCTTCCTAGCGGGAGGGCTTGGCGAGCAGTACTTC
NA,TRBV27,TRBJ2-3,NA,CASTLADTQYF,TGTGCCAGCACCTTAGCAGATACGCAGTATTTT
TRBD1,TRBV13,TRBJ2-7,once,CASSYDRGSYEQYF,TGTGCCAGCAGCTACGACAGGGGCTCCTACGAGCAGTACTTC
NA,TRBV7-9,TRBJ2-7,NA,CASSPSHREEDEQYF,TGTGCCAGCAGCCCCAGTCACAGGGAGGAGGACGAGCAGTACTTC
NA,TRBV2,TRBJ2-3,NA,CASFQGSTDTQYF,TGTGCCAGCTTCCAGGGATCCACAGATACGCAGTATTTT
TRBD1,TRBV7-9,TRBJ2-1,NA,CASRSDRGLNEQFF,TGTGCCAGCAGGTCCGACAGGGGGCTCAATGAGCAGTTCTTC
NA,TRBV19,TRBJ2-4,NA,CASRGFQGRNIQYF,TGTGCCAGCAGGGGATTCCAGGGTAGAAACATTCAGTACTTC
NA,TRBV29-1,TRBJ1-2,NA,CSVEDAGFGYGYTF,TGCAGCGTTGAAGATGCCGGGTTCGGCTATGGCTACACCTTC
NA,TRBV19,TRBJ1-5,NA,CASRAGAQQPQHF,TGTGCCAGTAGAGCAGGGGCTCAACAGCCCCAGCATTTT
NA,TRBV7-3,TRBJ2-1,NA,CASSLTRATVSYNEQFF,TGTGCCAGCAGCTTAACAAGGGCGACAGTATCCTACAATGAGCAGTTCTTC
NA,TRBV13,TRBJ1-1,NA,CASSFDRNTEAFF,TGTGCCAGCAGTTTTGACAGAAACACTGAAGCTTTCTTT
TRBD1,TRBV7-9,TRBJ1-1,NA,CASSQGASRFNTEAFF,TGTGCCAGCAGCCAGGGGGCAAGTCGGTTTAACACTGAAGCTTTCTTT
NA,TRBV10-1,TRBJ2-2,medium-sized,CASSEGGRNTGELFF,TGCGCCAGCAGTGAAGGAGGGAGGAACACCGGGGAGCTGTTTTTT
NA,TRBV5-6,TRBJ1-1,NA,CASSFPSGNTEAFF,TGTGCCAGCAGCTTCCCCTCGGGGAACACTGAAGCTTTCTTT
TRBD2,TRBV19,TRBJ2-3,NA,CASTRDYTDTQYF,TGTGCCAGTACGCGGGACTACACAGATACGCAGTATTTT
NA,TRBV27,TRBJ2-5,NA,CASGWTPIDETQYF,TGTGCCAGCGGATGGACACCCATCGACGAGACCCAGTACTTC
NA,TRBV27,TRBJ2-7,NA,CASSLDPQSSYEQYF,TGTGCCAGCAGTTTAGACCCACAGAGCTCCTACGAGCAGTACTTC
NA,TRBV6-5,TRBJ2-1,NA,CASSHQGEQFF,TGTGCCAGCAGTCACCAAGGTGAGCAGTTCTTC
NA,TRBV7-8,TRBJ2-7,few,CASSWGNYEQYF,TGTGCCAGCAGCTGGGGGAACTACGAGCAGTACTTC
NA,TRBV11-2,TRBJ2-2,few,CASSLGGEGTGELFF,TGTGCCAGCAGCTTAGGGGGAGAGGGGACCGGGGAGCTGTTTTTT
NA,TRBV9,TRBJ2-3,NA,CASSPGTGTDTQYF,TGTGCCAGCAGCCCCGGGACGGGAACAGATACGCAGTATTTT
TRBD1,TRBV7-9,TRBJ2-4,NA,CASSSGRDSTIQYF,TGTGCCAGCAGCTCTGGCCGGGACAGTACCATTCAGTACTTC
NA,TRBV29-1,TRBJ1-2,once,CSVEGGRVGGYTF,TGCAGCGTTGAAGGAGGCAGGGTAGGAGGCTACACCTTC
NA,TRBV4-1,TRBJ2-7,NA,CASSQGVGPTYEQYF,TGCGCCAGCAGCCAAGGTGTAGGACCCACCTACGAGCAGTACTTC
NA,TRBV29-1,TRBJ2-1,NA,CSSRANEQFF,TGCAGCTCACGAGCCAATGAGCAGTTCTTC
NA,TRBV9,TRBJ2-5,NA,CASSAAGGRGETQYF,TGTGCCAGCAGCGCCGCAGGTGGAAGGGGGGAGACCCAGTACTTC